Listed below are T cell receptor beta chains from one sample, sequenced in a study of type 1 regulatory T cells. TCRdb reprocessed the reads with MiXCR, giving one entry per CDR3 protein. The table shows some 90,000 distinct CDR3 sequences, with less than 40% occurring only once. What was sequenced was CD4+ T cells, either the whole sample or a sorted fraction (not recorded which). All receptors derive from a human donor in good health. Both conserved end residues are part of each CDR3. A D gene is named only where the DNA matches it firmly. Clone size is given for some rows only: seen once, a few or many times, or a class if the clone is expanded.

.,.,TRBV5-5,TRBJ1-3,CAGSLGGAGFSGNTIYF,TGTGCCGGCAGCTTGGGAGGGGCAGGGTTCTCTGGAAACACCATATATTTT
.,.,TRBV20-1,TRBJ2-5,CSAGTATSVQETQYF,TGCAGTGCTGGAACGGCGACTAGTGTTCAAGAGACCCAGTACTTC
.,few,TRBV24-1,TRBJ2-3,CATMAGNTDTQYF,TGTGCCACCATGGCGGGGAACACAGATACGCAGTATTTT
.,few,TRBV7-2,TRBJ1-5,CASSGRSGNQPQHF,TGTGCCAGCAGCGGACGGTCCGGGAATCAGCCCCAGCATTTT
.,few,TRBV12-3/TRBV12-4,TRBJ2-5,CASSWRETQYF,TGTGCCAGCAGTTGGAGAGAGACCCAGTACTTC
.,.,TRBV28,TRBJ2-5,CASTRGETQYF,TGTGCCAGCACAAGGGGGGAGACCCAGTACTTC
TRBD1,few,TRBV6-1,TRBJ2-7,CASSDQQGYEQYF,TGTGCCAGCAGTGATCAACAGGGGTACGAGCAGTACTTC
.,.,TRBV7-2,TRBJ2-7,CASSLGTREQYF,TGTGCCAGCAGCTTAGGGACACGCGAGCAGTACTTC
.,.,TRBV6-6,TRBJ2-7,CASITGWGSYEQYF,TGTGCCAGCATCACGGGTTGGGGGTCCTACGAGCAGTACTTC
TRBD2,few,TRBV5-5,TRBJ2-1,CASSLDAGDSYNEQFF,TGTGCCAGCAGCTTGGACGCGGGAGACTCCTACAATGAGCAGTTCTTC
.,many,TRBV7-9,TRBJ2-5,CASSHETQYF,TGTGCCAGCAGCCATGAGACCCAGTACTTC
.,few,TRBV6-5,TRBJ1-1,CASSERSGDTEAFF,TGTGCCAGCAGCGAAAGGTCGGGAGATACTGAAGCTTTCTTT
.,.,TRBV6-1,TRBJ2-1,CASRGSNRTGNEQFF,TGTGCCAGCAGAGGGTCAAATCGAACCGGCAATGAGCAGTTCTTC
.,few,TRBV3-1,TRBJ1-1,CASSQANTEAFF,TGTGCCAGCAGCCAAGCGAACACTGAAGCTTTCTTT
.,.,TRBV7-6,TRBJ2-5,CASSSNQETQYF,TGTGCCAGCAGCTCGAACCAAGAGACCCAGTACTTC
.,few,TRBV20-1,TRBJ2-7,CSARRLGLIEQYF,TGCAGTGCTAGAAGACTAGGGTTGATCGAGCAGTACTTC
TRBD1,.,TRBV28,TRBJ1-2,CASSPGQFYGYTF,TGTGCCAGCAGTCCGGGACAGTTCTATGGCTACACCTTC
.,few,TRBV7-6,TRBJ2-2,CASSLAATGELFF,TGTGCCAGCAGCTTAGCGGCTACCGGGGAGCTGTTTTTT
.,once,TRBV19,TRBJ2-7,CASSPSAGEQYF,TGTGCCAGTAGTCCTAGTGCGGGCGAGCAGTACTTC
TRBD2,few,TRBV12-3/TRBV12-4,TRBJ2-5,CASSLGLGTSARIVQETQYF,TGTGCCAGCAGTTTAGGACTAGGGACTAGCGCGAGAATAGTACAAGAGACCCAGTACTTC
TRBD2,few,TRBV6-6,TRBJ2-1,CASSLLAAGGGNEQFF,TGTGCCAGCAGTTTACTCGCGGCGGGGGGCGGGAATGAGCAGTTCTTC
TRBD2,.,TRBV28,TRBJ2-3,CASRLGLAGDTQYF,TGTGCCAGCAGACTAGGACTAGCGGGAGATACGCAGTATTTT
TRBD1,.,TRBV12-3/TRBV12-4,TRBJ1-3,CASKPTGVNGNTIYF,TGTGCCAGCAAACCTACAGGGGTTAATGGAAACACCATATATTTT
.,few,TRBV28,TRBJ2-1,CASSPPRQASYNEQFF,TGTGCCAGCAGTCCTCCCCGACAGGCATCCTACAATGAGCAGTTCTTC
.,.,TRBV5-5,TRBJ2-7,CASSLAPGEIYEQYF,TGTGCCAGCAGCTTGGCACCAGGGGAGATCTACGAGCAGTACTTC
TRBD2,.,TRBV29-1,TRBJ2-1,CSGGGLAGRGFHNEQFF,TGCAGCGGGGGGGGGCTAGCGGGACGAGGGTTCCACAATGAGCAGTTCTTC
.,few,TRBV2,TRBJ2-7,CASSGSLGVGSYEQYF,TGTGCCAGCAGTGGCTCATTGGGGGTCGGGTCCTACGAGCAGTACTTC
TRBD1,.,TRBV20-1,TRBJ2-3,CSAPSPGQGTDTQYF,TGCAGTGCTCCCTCCCCCGGACAGGGAACAGATACGCAGTATTTT
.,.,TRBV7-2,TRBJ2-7,CASSLRETYEQYF,TGTGCCAGCAGCTTACGAGAAACCTACGAGCAGTACTTC
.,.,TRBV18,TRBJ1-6,CASSPTGGPRGVSSPLHF,TGTGCCAGCTCACCGACCGGGGGGCCTAGGGGCGTGAGTTCACCCCTCCACTTT
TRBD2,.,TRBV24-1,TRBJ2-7,CATSDGTSGMFGTYEQYF,TGTGCCACCAGTGATGGGACTAGCGGGATGTTTGGAACCTACGAGCAGTACTTC
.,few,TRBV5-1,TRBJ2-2,CASSLPPNTGELFF,TGCGCCAGCAGCTTGCCTCCCAACACCGGGGAGCTGTTTTTT
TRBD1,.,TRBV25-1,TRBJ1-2,CASSELSGQGNSYYGYTF,TGTGCCAGCAGTGAATTATCAGGACAGGGTAATTCCTACTATGGCTACACCTTC
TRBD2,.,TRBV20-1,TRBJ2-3,CSVTGTRGTDTQYF,TGCAGTGTTACCGGGACTAGGGGCACAGATACGCAGTATTTT
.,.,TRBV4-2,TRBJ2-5,CASSQVGGGQETQYF,TGTGCCAGCAGCCAAGTCGGTGGGGGCCAAGAGACCCAGTACTTC
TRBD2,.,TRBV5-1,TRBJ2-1,CASSAATILAGVYNEQFF,TGCGCCAGCAGCGCGGCCACGATTCTAGCGGGAGTATACAATGAGCAGTTCTTC
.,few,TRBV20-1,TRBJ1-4,CSARDFRATNEKLFF,TGCAGTGCTAGAGATTTTCGTGCAACTAATGAAAAACTGTTTTTT
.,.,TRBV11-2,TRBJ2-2,CASRPGELFF,TGTGCCAGCCGGCCCGGGGAGCTGTTTTTT
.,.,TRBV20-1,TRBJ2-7,CSARRDQSYEQYF,TGCAGTGCTAGACGGGATCAGTCTTACGAGCAGTACTTC
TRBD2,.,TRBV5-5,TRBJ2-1,CASSWTSGRSNEQFF,TGTGCCAGCAGCTGGACCAGCGGGAGATCCAATGAGCAGTTCTTC
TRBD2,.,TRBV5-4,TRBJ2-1,CASSLLAGSVNNEQFF,TGTGCCAGCAGCTTGTTAGCGGGGTCAGTAAACAATGAGCAGTTCTTC
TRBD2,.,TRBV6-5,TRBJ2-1,CASSTTSGNSYNEQFF,TGTGCCAGCAGTACCACTAGCGGGAACTCCTACAATGAGCAGTTCTTC
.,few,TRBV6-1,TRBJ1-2,CASSQHGYGYTF,TGTGCCAGCAGTCAACACGGCTATGGCTACACCTTC
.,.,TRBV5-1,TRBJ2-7,CASSLWQGIYEQYF,TGCGCCAGCAGCTTATGGCAGGGCATCTACGAGCAGTACTTC